A selection of T cell receptor beta chains follows, all from one sample in a study of T cells in Graves' hyperthyroidism and ophthalmopathy. TCRdb itself ran the multiplex PCR reads through MiXCR, one entry per CDR3 protein. Of fewer than 250,000 distinct CDR3 sequences detected, 17% appear once; the ten largest clones hold around 52%. Material for sequencing was blood. Receptor source: a man over 45 with Graves' hyperthyroidism. CDR3s include the opening cysteine and the closing phenylalanine or tryptophan. A D gene is named only where the DNA matches it firmly. Some rows have no size entry. The others give once, few or many, or a class for an expanded clone.

-	many	TRBV28	TRBJ2-7	CASSLVVSHYEQYF	TGTGCCAGCAGTTTAGTGGTCAGCCACTACGAGCAGTACTTC
-	-	TRBV12-3/TRBV12-4	TRBJ2-1	CASSSRIYNEQFF	TGTGCCAGCAGTTCCCGGATTTACAATGAGCAGTTCTTC
-	many	TRBV7-9	TRBJ2-3	CASSPRARTDTQYF	TGTGCCAGCAGCCCAAGGGCCCGCACAGATACGCAGTATTTT
-	many	TRBV11-1	TRBJ2-2	CASRIGHGGNTGELFF	TGTGCCTCCAGGATCGGCCATGGCGGAAACACCGGGGAGCTGTTTTTT
TRBD1	many	TRBV5-1	TRBJ2-2	CASSVGQRTGELFF	TGCGCCAGCAGCGTGGGACAGCGGACCGGGGAGCTGTTTTTT
-	many	TRBV11-2	TRBJ2-1	CASGGAGLEQFF	TGTGCCAGCGGGGGAGCGGGTTTAGAGCAGTTCTTC
-	few	TRBV7-3	TRBJ2-2	CASSPRGGGSTGELFF	TGTGCCAGCAGCCCTCGGGGAGGGGGGAGCACCGGGGAGCTGTTTTTT
-	many	TRBV9	TRBJ1-1	CASSPLRGKNTEAFF	TGTGCCAGCAGCCCCCTTCGAGGGAAGAACACTGAAGCTTTCTTT
-	many	TRBV20-1	TRBJ2-7	CSATEQSSYEQYF	TGCAGTGCTACGGAGCAGAGCTCCTACGAGCAGTACTTC
-	-	TRBV27	TRBJ1-4	CASRITAHNEKLFF	TGTGCCAGCAGAATTACAGCGCATAACGAAAAACTGTTTTTT
-	many	TRBV7-2	TRBJ2-3	CASSLLGSPSLSDTQYF	TGTGCCAGCAGCTTACTCGGCTCGCCATCATTATCAGATACGCAGTATTTT
-	few	TRBV27	TRBJ2-3	CASSLNSRPSTQYF	TGTGCCAGCAGTCTCAATAGCCGGCCGAGTACGCAGTATTTT
TRBD2	-	TRBV3-1	TRBJ2-1	CASSQSWRESVNEQFF	TGTGCCAGCAGCCAATCGTGGCGGGAGAGCGTCAATGAGCAGTTCTTC
TRBD2	many	TRBV28	TRBJ2-1	CASSRLAGEAYNEQFF	TGTGCCAGCAGTAGACTAGCGGGAGAGGCCTACAATGAGCAGTTCTTC
-	many	TRBV27	TRBJ1-5	CASRKWDSRNQPQHF	TGTGCCAGCAGGAAGTGGGACTCACGAAATCAGCCCCAGCATTTT
TRBD2	many	TRBV20-1	TRBJ2-7	CSAPRGGRGYEQYF	TGCAGTGCACCCCGGGGGGGAAGGGGCTACGAGCAGTACTTC
-	many	TRBV20-1	TRBJ2-1	CSARRARQAYNEQFF	TGCAGTGCTAGAAGAGCGAGGCAAGCCTACAATGAGCAGTTCTTC
TRBD2	many	TRBV28	TRBJ2-7	CASSLRLAGVLIEQYF	TGTGCCAGCAGTTTACGGCTAGCGGGAGTCCTTATCGAGCAGTACTTC
-	few	TRBV19	TRBJ1-5	CASSIQHRISNQPQHF	TGTGCCAGTAGCATACAACACCGGATTAGCAATCAGCCCCAGCATTTT
TRBD1	many	TRBV12-5	TRBJ2-7	CASGLVPGTDEQYF	TGTGCTAGTGGTTTGGTACCCGGGACAGATGAGCAGTACTTC
-	many	TRBV12-3/TRBV12-4	TRBJ2-7	CASSLYLRINSYEQYF	TGTGCCAGCAGTTTATATCTACGCATAAACTCCTACGAGCAGTACTTC
TRBD2	few	TRBV15	TRBJ2-1	CATSRTEGLAGIRHEQFF	TGTGCCACCAGCAGGACCGAGGGACTAGCGGGAATCAGACATGAGCAGTTCTTC
-	many	TRBV13	TRBJ2-2	CASSPPNRAGELFF	TGTGCCAGCAGCCCCCCTAACAGGGCCGGGGAGCTGTTTTTT
TRBD1	-	TRBV6-1	TRBJ1-2	CASSQLPGQLGYTF	TGTGCCAGCAGTCAACTGCCGGGACAGTTAGGCTACACCTTC
TRBD1	few	TRBV3-1	TRBJ2-4	CASSPGDRVAKNIQYF	TGTGCCAGCAGCCCAGGGGACAGGGTAGCCAAAAACATTCAGTACTTC
TRBD1	many	TRBV5-1	TRBJ2-2	CASTVIRTGGTGELFF	TGCGCCAGCACCGTGATTCGGACAGGGGGCACCGGGGAGCTGTTTTTT
TRBD2	-	TRBV20-1	TRBJ2-7	CSATRTSGSFKHYEQYF	TGCAGTGCTACCCGGACTAGCGGGAGTTTCAAGCACTACGAGCAGTACTTC
TRBD2	many	TRBV7-3	TRBJ2-1	CASSPRGELAGNEQFF	TGTGCCAGCAGCCCCCGTGGTGAACTAGCGGGCAATGAGCAGTTCTTC
-	-	TRBV30	TRBJ2-3	CAWSDKVFTDTQYF	TGTGCCTGGAGTGACAAGGTCTTCACAGATACGCAGTATTTT
TRBD2	many	TRBV28	TRBJ2-3	CASSRTSFSTDTQYF	TGTGCCAGCAGTCGGACTAGTTTTAGCACAGATACGCAGTATTTT
-	many	TRBV3-1	TRBJ1-6	CASSHEGGSPLHF	TGTGCCAGCAGCCATGAGGGCGGCTCACCCCTCCACTTT
-	once	TRBV5-1	TRBJ1-6	CASSSRQDGSPLHF	TGCGCCAGCAGCTCTCGACAGGACGGTTCACCCCTCCACTTT
-	many	TRBV7-8	TRBJ2-5	CASRQDSLHQETQYF	TGTGCCAGCAGACAGGACAGCCTTCACCAAGAGACCCAGTACTTC
-	-	TRBV5-4	TRBJ2-3	CASSSARRRTQYF	TGTGCCAGCAGCTCCGCTAGGAGGAGAACGCAGTATTTT
-	many	TRBV28	TRBJ1-1	CASSPRHPRGTEAFF	TGTGCCAGCAGTCCTCGACACCCCAGGGGCACTGAAGCTTTCTTT
TRBD2	-	TRBV29-1	TRBJ2-3	CSVEGLAGVGDTQYF	TGCAGCGTTGAAGGGCTAGCGGGAGTAGGGGATACGCAGTATTTT
-	many	TRBV12-3/TRBV12-4	TRBJ2-2	CASTLGRFGELFF	TGTGCCAGCACCCTGGGTCGGTTCGGGGAGCTGTTTTTT
-	many	TRBV30	TRBJ2-4	CALIGTEIQYF	TGTGCCTTAATCGGGACGGAAATTCAGTACTTC
-	many	TRBV5-8	TRBJ2-7	CASSLDPGESWEQYF	TGTGCCAGCAGCTTGGATCCAGGGGAATCGTGGGAGCAGTACTTC
-	many	TRBV7-9	TRBJ2-1	CASSFDPRPYNEQFF	TGTGCCAGCAGCTTCGACCCCCGGCCCTACAATGAGCAGTTCTTC
-	many	TRBV6-1	TRBJ2-7	CASRSGTRREQYF	TGTGCCAGCAGATCAGGGACGCGGCGCGAGCAGTACTTC
-	few	TRBV7-9	TRBJ1-1	CASSPSGGTEAFF	TGTGCCAGCAGCCCCTCGGGCGGCACTGAAGCTTTCTTT
-	few	TRBV6-1	TRBJ2-7	CASTPGATYEQYF	TGTGCCAGCACCCCTGGGGCTACCTACGAGCAGTACTTC